This is a list of T cell receptor beta chains from one sample in a study of blood T cell repertoires in COVID-19. TCRdb's copy holds only in-frame clones and misses some; the assay was immunoSEQ multiplex PCR. The data contain fewer than 100,000 clones, almost 85% of them singletons. Sequencing was performed on peripheral blood. These receptors were taken from a man aged 45 to 65 with acute or convalescent COVID-19. CDR3s include the opening cysteine and the closing phenylalanine or tryptophan.

J gene,V gene,CDR3 protein
TRBJ2-2,TRBV6-5,CASSYLDRASTGELFF
TRBJ1-6,TRBV4-2,CASTSSGGYNSPLHF
TRBJ2-1,TRBV29-1,CSVERQYNEQFF
TRBJ2-3,TRBV10-3,CAISATGDRTDTQYF
TRBJ2-7,TRBV7-9,CASSFKSGQGTNEQYF
TRBJ1-1,TRBV28,CASSLAGTVINTEAFF
TRBJ2-7,TRBV12-3/TRBV12-4,CASSFVGDYEQYF
TRBJ1-3,TRBV5-8,CASSLGASSGNTIYF
TRBJ1-1,TRBV5-8,CASSLVWTAENTEAFF
TRBJ2-7,TRBV18,CASSPEGQGASEQYF
TRBJ1-6,TRBV4-2,CASTETSGVGGLSSYNSPLHF
TRBJ1-4,TRBV9,CASSSTGTSNEKLFF
TRBJ1-5,TRBV5-1,CASSSDRNQPQHF
TRBJ1-5,TRBV28,CASSFFPGDSSNQPQHF
TRBJ2-3,TRBV4-3,CASSPDSFGTQYF
TRBJ2-1,TRBV20-1,CSASSGRGNEQFF
TRBJ1-2,TRBV3-1/TRBV3-2,CASSPRQEVRNYGYTF
TRBJ1-6,TRBV28,CASGGAGSHSPLHF